The clone carrying this T cell receptor beta chain is a singleton in its sample. This specimen belongs to a study of T cell responses to AZD1222 COVID-19 vaccine. Data came from immunoSEQ multiplex PCR; TCRdb stores just in-frame clones and leaves some out. Of tens of thousands of clones listed, about 90% are singletons. The sample was peripheral blood, taken on day 0 of AZD1222 vaccination. This clonotype originated in an adult in good health.

The CDR3 DNA sequence: TGTGCCAGCAGCTTCGGAGGGGAAGTGACGACTGAAGCTTTCTTT. It codes for CASSFGGEVTTEAFF. The rearrangement links TRBV5-5 to TRBJ1-1; TRBD1 is a possible D gene (5 bases). CDR1 and CDR2 (germline): SGHKS, YYEKEE (reference sequence). The V end was cut by 2 bases, the J end by 5 bases, with 16 bases between. The CDR3 extends over 15 amino acids. Together with reference TRBV5-5 and TRBJ1-1, the CDR3 gives the full variable domain: DAGVTQSPTHLIKTRGQQVTLRCSPISGHKSVSWYQQVLGQGPQFIFQYYEKEERGRGNFPDRFSARQFPNYSSELNVNALLLGDSALYLCASSFGGEVTTEAFFGQGTRLTVV.